This TCR beta chain originates from a study of radiotherapy plus CTLA-4 blockade in lung cancer. J gave up 2 bases and V 0 bases, and 10 bases lay outside the gene matches. The CDR3 sequence is 18 residues long. Looked up from germline, CDR1 is SGHNT and CDR2 is YYREEE (reference sequence). Some clones are missing from TCRdb's copy, which holds only in-frame ones; the method was immunoSEQ multiplex PCR. This sample has around 82,000 clones, with more than 85% found just once. This sequence originates from a human donor with non-small cell lung cancer that progressed on radiotherapy plus ipilimumab. This chain joins TRBV5-4 and TRBJ2-7, with TRBD2 identical over 11 bases. The source material was peripheral blood, sampled from a patient treated with radiotherapy plus ipilimumab. CDR3: CASSLGMTLAGATYEQYF. Here the CDR3 DNA reads TGTGCCAGCAGCTTGGGGATGACACTAGCGGGAGCTACCTACGAGCAGTACTTC.